These 15 T cell receptor beta chains were all obtained from the same sample, sequenced in a study of blood T cell repertoires in COVID-19. Assay: immunoSEQ multiplex PCR; the TCRdb copy retains only in-frame clones and omits some. The data hold 200,000 to 250,000 clones, with 83% observed a single time. Sequenced material: PBMCs or T cells enriched from blood (not recorded which). These receptor sequences come from a woman aged 50 to 60 who had been exposed to COVID-19.

This chain connects TRBV27 to TRBJ2-5, with 10 bases matching TRBD1. Germline lookup yields CDR1 MNHEY and CDR2 SMNVEV (reference sequence). This CDR3 region has 15 residues. Trimming at V came to 5 bases and at J to 5 bases, leaving 8 bases not matched to a gene. The CDR3 here is CASSAGQGWLETQYF. CDR3 in DNA: TGTGCCAGCAGTGCGGGACAGGGGTGGCTGGAGACCCAGTACTTC.

V gene TRBV18 combines with J gene TRBJ1-1; tentative D call: TRBD1 (6 bases). From germline, CDR1 is KGHSH and CDR2 LQKENI. CDR3 length: 15 amino acids. Trimming pared 2 bases from V and 4 bases from J, leaving 14 bases between. In DNA, the CDR3 is TGTGCCAGCTCACCAATTCTCCAGGGGAGCACTGAAGCTTTCTTT. This translates into CASSPILQGSTEAFF. The entire variable domain, with the rest obtained from reference TRBV18 and TRBJ1-1, is as follows: NAGVMQNPRHLVRRRGQEARLRCSPMKGHSHVYWYRQLPEEGLKFMVYLQKENIIDESGMPKERFSAEFPKEGPSILRIQQVVRGDSAAYFCASSPILQGSTEAFFGQGTRLTVV.

The chain has TRBV11-2 and TRBJ1-3; D unclear. Trimming cost V 2 bases and J 11 bases, with 10 bases left between them. Germline V gene lookup returns CDR1 SGHAT and CDR2 FQNNGV. The CDR3 has 12 amino acids. The chain's CDR3 is CASSLSTSAIYF. CDR3 sequence (DNA): TGTGCCAGCAGCTTATCTACGAGCGCCATATATTTT.

The chain is built from TRBV6-1 and TRBJ1-1; TRBD1 is a possible D gene (5 bases). The CDR3 has 15 amino acids. Germline V gene sequence: CDR1 MNHNS, CDR2 SASEGT. Trimming left V 2 bases short and J 7 bases short, with 17 bases between. The CDR3 loop reads CASSEYRNPPREAFF. Written as DNA, the CDR3 is TGTGCCAGCAGTGAATACAGGAATCCTCCTCGTGAAGCTTTCTTT.

This clone has more than one count but fewer than ten. The chain is built from TRBV5-1 and TRBJ1-1, with D possibly TRBD1 on 6 matching bases. Germline CDR1 SGHRS, CDR2 YFSETQ. The V end lost 5 bases, the J end lost 4 bases, and 15 bases lay between the germline ends. The CDR3 consists of 14 residues. The CDR3, as DNA: TGCGCCAGCAGTCGGGTCAGGGGTGCCACTGAAGCTTTCTTT. It yields the protein CASSRVRGATEAFF.

V gene TRBV21-1 combines with J gene TRBJ1-1; the table's D gene call, TRBD1, was not cross checked with the DNA. TRBV21-1 is annotated as a pseudogene. The CDR3 extends over 17 amino acids. The DNA for the CDR3 is TGTGCCAGCAGCCGTACCCCGGACAGTTTAATGAACACTGAAGCTTTCTTT. Residues: CASSRTPDSLMNTEAFF.

The gene calls are TRBV7-2 and TRBJ1-2; D is ambiguous. Germline V CDR1 and CDR2: SGHTA, FQGNSA. Trimming took 4 bases from V and 4 from J, leaving 10 bases between them. The length of the CDR3 is 13 residues. The CDR3 DNA reads TGTGCCAGCAGCTCCCCAGACATCTATGGCTACACCTTC. It translates to CASSSPDIYGYTF.

CDR3 protein: CASSLAGTGGNGYTF. For the CDR3, the DNA is TGTGCCAGCAGCTTGGCCGGGACAGGGGGCAATGGCTACACCTTC. The gene calls are TRBV5-5 and TRBJ1-2; 12 bases agree with TRBD1. V lost 0 bases, J lost 6 bases, and 3 bases stayed unmatched. Germline V gene sequence: CDR1 SGHKS, CDR2 YYEKEE (reference sequence). The CDR3 length is 15 residues. The full variable domain, with the rest looked up from reference TRBV5-5 and TRBJ1-2, is DAGVTQSPTHLIKTRGQQVTLRCSPISGHKSVSWYQQVLGQGPQFIFQYYEKEERGRGNFPDRFSARQFPNYSSELNVNALLLGDSALYLCASSLAGTGGNGYTFGSGTRLTVV.

The V gene is TRBV11-2, the J gene TRBJ2-7; a possible D gene is TRBD1 (6 bases). The CDR3 covers 12 residues. CDR1 and CDR2 (germline): SGHAT, FQNNGV. Trimming took off 6 bases at V and 5 bases at J, with 11 bases between the two ends. This CDR3 reads CASRSRGHEQYF. CDR3 DNA: TGTGCCAGCAGGTCCAGGGGCCACGAGCAGTACTTC.

J is TRBJ1-1 and V is TRBV3-1 (or the pseudogene TRBV3-2); 7 bases align to TRBD1. With 3 bases clipped from V and 12 bases from J, the junction kept 7 bases outside the gene matches. The germline CDR1 and CDR2 sequences are LGHDT and YNNKEL (reference sequence). The CDR3 runs to 12 residues. The CDR3 sequence is CASSQTTGESFF. Written as DNA, the CDR3 is TGTGCCAGCAGCCAGACCACAGGGGAATCTTTCTTT.

The chain combines TRBV12-3 or TRBV12-4 with TRBJ1-3, with no clear D. The CDR3 has 12 residues. With 7 bases removed from V and 4 bases from J, the gap between germline ends came to 8 bases. CDR3 in DNA: TGTGCCAGCAACTACCAGGGAAACACCATATATTTT. Its protein product is CASNYQGNTIYF.

This clone appeared a single time. This chain uses TRBV25-1 with TRBJ1-1, with D hard to call. V was shortened by 1 base and J by 3 bases, with 9 bases between the two germline ends. The CDR3 consists of 14 residues. Germline V gives CDR1 MGHDK, CDR2 SYGVNS. The CDR3 region is CASSESRRYTEAFF. The CDR3 DNA is TGTGCCAGCAGTGAATCTCGGCGGTACACTGAAGCTTTCTTT. The full variable domain, with the rest looked up from reference TRBV25-1 and TRBJ1-1, is EADIYQTPRYLVIGTGKKITLECSQTMGHDKMYWYQQDPGMELHLIHYSYGVNSTEKGDLSSESTVSRIRTEHFPLTLESARPSHTSQYLCASSESRRYTEAFFGQGTRLTVV.

The chain recombines TRBV12-3 or TRBV12-4 with TRBJ2-7; perhaps TRBD1 as D (6 bases). The CDR3 is 12 amino acids. Trimming took 5 bases from V and 4 from J, leaving 9 bases between them. The CDR3 bases are TGTGCCAGCAGTCTGGACAGTTACGAGCAGTACTTC. Translation gives CASSLDSYEQYF.

CDR3 sequence reads: CASNFGGEQYF. The CDR3 coding sequence is TGCGCCAGCAACTTTGGAGGCGAGCAGTACTTC. The J gene is TRBJ2-7, the V gene TRBV5-1; D possibly corresponds to TRBD2 (5 bases). V was pared by 6 bases and J by 6 bases, with 10 bases between. This CDR3 has 11 amino acids. The germline V gene encodes CDR1 SGHRS and CDR2 YFSETQ.

The genes are TRBV7-9 and TRBJ1-2; D remains unclear. The CDR3 has 14 amino acids. The V end lost 3 bases, the J end lost 8 bases, and 16 bases lay between the germline ends. Germline V gene sequence: CDR1 SEHNR, CDR2 FQNEAQ (reference sequence). The CDR3 is CASSFGDSEIGYTF. In nucleotides, the CDR3 is TGTGCCAGCAGCTTTGGAGACTCCGAAATCGGCTACACCTTC. Variable domain in full (rest from reference TRBV7-9 and TRBJ1-2): DTGVSQNPRHKITKRGQNVTFRCDPISEHNRLYWYRQTLGQGPEFLTYFQNEAQLEKSRLLSDRFSAERPKGSFSTLEIQRTEQGDSAMYLCASSFGDSEIGYTFGSGTRLTVV.